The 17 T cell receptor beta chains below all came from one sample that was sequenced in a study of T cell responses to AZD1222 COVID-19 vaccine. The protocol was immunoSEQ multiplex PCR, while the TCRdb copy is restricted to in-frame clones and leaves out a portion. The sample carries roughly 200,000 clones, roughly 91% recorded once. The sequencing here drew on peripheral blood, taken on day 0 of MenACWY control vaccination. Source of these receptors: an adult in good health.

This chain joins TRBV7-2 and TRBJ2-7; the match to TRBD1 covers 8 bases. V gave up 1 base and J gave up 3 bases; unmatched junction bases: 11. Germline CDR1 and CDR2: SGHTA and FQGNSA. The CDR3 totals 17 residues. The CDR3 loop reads CASSLGGTGRQIYEQYF. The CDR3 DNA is TGTGCCAGCAGCTTAGGGGGGACAGGACGGCAGATCTACGAGCAGTACTTC.

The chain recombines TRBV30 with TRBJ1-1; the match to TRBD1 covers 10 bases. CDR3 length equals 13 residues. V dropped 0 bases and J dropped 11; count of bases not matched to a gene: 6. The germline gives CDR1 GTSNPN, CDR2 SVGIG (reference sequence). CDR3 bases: TGTGCCTGGAGTGTCATGGGACAGGGGAATGCTTTCTTT. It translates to CAWSVMGQGNAFF.

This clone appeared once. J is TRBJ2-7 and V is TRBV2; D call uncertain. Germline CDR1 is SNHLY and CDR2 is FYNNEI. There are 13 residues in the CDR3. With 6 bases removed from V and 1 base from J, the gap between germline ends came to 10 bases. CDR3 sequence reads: CASRSDPSYEQYF. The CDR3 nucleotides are TGTGCCAGCAGATCTGACCCTTCCTACGAGCAGTACTTC.

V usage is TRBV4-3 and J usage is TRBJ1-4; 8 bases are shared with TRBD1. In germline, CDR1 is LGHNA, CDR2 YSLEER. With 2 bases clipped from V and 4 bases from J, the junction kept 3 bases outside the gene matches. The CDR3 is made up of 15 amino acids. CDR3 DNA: TGCGCCAGCAGCCAAAGGACAGGGCATAATGAAAAACTGTTTTTT. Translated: CASSQRTGHNEKLFF.

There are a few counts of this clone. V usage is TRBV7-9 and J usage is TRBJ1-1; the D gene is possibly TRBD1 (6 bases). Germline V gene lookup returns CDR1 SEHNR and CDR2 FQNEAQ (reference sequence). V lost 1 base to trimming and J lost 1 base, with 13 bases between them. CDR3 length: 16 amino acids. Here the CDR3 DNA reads TGTGCCAGCAGCTTAGGGCCGGGGGCGAGGAACACTGAAGCTTTCTTT. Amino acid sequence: CASSLGPGARNTEAFF.

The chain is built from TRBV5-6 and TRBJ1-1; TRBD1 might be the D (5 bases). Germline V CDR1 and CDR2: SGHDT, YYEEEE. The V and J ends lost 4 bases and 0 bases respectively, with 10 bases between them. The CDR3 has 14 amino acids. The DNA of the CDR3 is TGTGCCAGCAGCCTCACGGGGGTGAACACTGAAGCTTTCTTT. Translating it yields CASSLTGVNTEAFF.

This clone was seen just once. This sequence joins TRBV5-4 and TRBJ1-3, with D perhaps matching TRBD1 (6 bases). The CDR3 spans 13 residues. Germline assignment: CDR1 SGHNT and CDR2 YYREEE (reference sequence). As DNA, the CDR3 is TGTGCAGCAGGGGATCGCTCTGGAAACACCATATATTTT. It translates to CAAGDRSGNTIYF.

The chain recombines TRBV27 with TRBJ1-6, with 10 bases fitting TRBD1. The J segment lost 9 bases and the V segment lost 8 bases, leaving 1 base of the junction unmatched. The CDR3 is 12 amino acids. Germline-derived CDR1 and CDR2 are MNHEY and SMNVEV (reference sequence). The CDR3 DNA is TGTGCCAGCCGGACAGGGGGTTCACCCCTCCACTTT. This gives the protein CASRTGGSPLHF.

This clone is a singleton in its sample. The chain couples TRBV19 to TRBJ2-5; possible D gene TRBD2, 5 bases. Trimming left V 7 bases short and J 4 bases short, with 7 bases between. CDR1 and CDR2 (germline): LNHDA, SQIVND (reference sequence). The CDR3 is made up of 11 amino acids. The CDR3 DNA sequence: TGTGCCAGTAAGCGGACAGAGACCCAGTACTTC. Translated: CASKRTETQYF.

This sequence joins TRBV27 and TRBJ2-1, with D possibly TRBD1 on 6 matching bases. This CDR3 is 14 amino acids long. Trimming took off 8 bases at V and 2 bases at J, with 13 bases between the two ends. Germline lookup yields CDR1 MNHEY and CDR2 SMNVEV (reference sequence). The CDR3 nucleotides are TGTGCCAGCCTGTTGAGGGGGACCTACAATGAGCAGTTCTTC. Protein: CASLLRGTYNEQFF.

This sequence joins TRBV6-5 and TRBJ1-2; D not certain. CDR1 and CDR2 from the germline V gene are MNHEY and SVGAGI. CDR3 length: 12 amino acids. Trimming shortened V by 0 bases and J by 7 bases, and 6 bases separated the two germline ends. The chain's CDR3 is CASSYSNGGYTF. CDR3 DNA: TGTGCCAGCAGTTACTCTAACGGTGGCTACACCTTC.

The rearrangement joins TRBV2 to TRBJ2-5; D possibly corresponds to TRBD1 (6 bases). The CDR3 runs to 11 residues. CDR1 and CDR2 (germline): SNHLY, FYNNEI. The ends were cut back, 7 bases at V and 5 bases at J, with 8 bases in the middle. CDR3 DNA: TGTGCCAGCAAAAGGGGGGAGACCCAGTACTTC. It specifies CASKRGETQYF.

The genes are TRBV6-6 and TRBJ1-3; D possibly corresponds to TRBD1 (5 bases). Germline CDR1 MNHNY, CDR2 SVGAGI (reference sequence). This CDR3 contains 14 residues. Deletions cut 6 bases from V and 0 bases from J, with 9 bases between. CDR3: CASRPGNSGNTIYF. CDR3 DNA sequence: TGTGCCAGCAGGCCAGGGAACTCTGGAAACACCATATATTTT.

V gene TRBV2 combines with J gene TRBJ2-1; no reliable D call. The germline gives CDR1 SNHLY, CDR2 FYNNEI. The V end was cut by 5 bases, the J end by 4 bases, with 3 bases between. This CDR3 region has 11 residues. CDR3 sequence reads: CASSQYNEQFF. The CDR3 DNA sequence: TGTGCCAGCAGTCAATACAATGAGCAGTTCTTC.

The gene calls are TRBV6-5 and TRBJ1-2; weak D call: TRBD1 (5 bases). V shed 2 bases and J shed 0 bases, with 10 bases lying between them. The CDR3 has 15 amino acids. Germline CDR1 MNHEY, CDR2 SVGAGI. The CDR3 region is CASSYRDRANYGYTF. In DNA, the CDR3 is TGTGCCAGCAGTTACCGAGACAGAGCTAACTATGGCTACACCTTC.

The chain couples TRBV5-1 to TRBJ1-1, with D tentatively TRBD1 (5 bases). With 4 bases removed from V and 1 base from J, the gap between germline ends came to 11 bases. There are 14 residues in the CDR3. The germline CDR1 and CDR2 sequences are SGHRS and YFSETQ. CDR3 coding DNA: TGCGCCAGCAGCCTACAGGAACCGAACACTGAAGCTTTCTTT. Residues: CASSLQEPNTEAFF.

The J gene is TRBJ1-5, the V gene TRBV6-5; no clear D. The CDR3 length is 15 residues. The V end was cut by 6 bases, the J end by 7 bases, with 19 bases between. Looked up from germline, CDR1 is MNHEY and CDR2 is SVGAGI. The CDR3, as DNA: TGTGCCAGCAGACGACGGACTCGGGTATTCCAGCCCCAGCATTTT. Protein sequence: CASRRRTRVFQPQHF.